This record looks at one T cell receptor beta chain sequence and its context. There are 15 residues in the CDR3. V shed 0 bases, J shed 9 bases, and the junction held 8 bases outside the gene matches. Germline CDR1 and CDR2: ENHRY and SYGVKD. TCRdb independently ran MiXCR on the 5' RACE reads; one entry per CDR3 protein. Among around 400,000 distinct CDR3 sequences listed, roughly 12% were seen once. This record comes from a study of T cells after yellow fever vaccination. This rearrangement joins TRBV10-3 to TRBJ2-1, with 7 bases matching TRBD2. This receptor was identified in a man in his late teens or twenties who received the YFV17D yellow fever vaccine. The sequencing used PBMCs, collected on the day of the first yellow fever vaccination. This CDR3 reads CAISESRTSGVEQFF. CDR3 nucleotides: TGTGCCATCAGTGAGTCCCGGACTAGTGGGGTTGAGCAGTTCTTC.